The rows below give T cell receptor beta chains drawn from one sample of a study of low-dose radiotherapy and immunotherapy resistance in tumors. One entry per CDR3 protein, called by TCRdb with MiXCR from the reads. The table records under 95,000 distinct CDR3 sequences, about 17% of them present only once. The starting material was PBMCs, obtained after low-dose radiotherapy plus immunotherapy. The receptors were sampled from a male donor with prostate cancer. CDR3s include the opening cysteine and the closing phenylalanine or tryptophan. A D gene is named only where the DNA matches it firmly. Clone size is not always given. Where it is, it says once, few, many or a class for expanded clones.

clone_size cdr3_length j_call v_call d_call cdr3_nt cdr3_aa
many 15 TRBJ1-4 TRBV4-3 NA TGCGCCAGCAGCCAAGGCGGGGGAGCTAATGAAAAACTGTTTTTT CASSQGGGANEKLFF
many 18 TRBJ1-5 TRBV6-2/TRBV6-3 NA TGTGCCAGCAGTTTCGACCCTCGGGCAGTTTTCAGCAATCAGCCCCAGCATTTT CASSFDPRAVFSNQPQHF
NA 12 TRBJ2-7 TRBV2 NA TGTGCCAGCACTACTACCTGGGAGGCGCGATACTTC CASTTTWEARYF
many 12 TRBJ2-2 TRBV29-1 TRBD1 TGCAGCGCGGACAGGGAAACCGGGGAGCTGTTTTTT CSADRETGELFF
many 15 TRBJ2-3 TRBV11-1 TRBD2 TGTGCCAGCAGCTTATGGCAGCGGGAGCCAGATACGCAGTATTTT CASSLWQREPDTQYF
many 16 TRBJ2-6 TRBV7-2 NA TGTGCCAGCAGCTTAGCAGGGATCTCTGGGGCCAACGTCCTGACTTTC CASSLAGISGANVLTF
few 15 TRBJ2-5 TRBV3-1 TRBD1 TGTGCCAGCAGCCAAGATACAGGGGTGCGAGAGACCCAGTACTTC CASSQDTGVRETQYF
many 15 TRBJ2-2 TRBV6-5 TRBD2 TGTGCCAGCAGAATAGCGGGAGCGAACACCGGGGAGCTGTTTTTT CASRIAGANTGELFF
many 17 TRBJ1-3 TRBV5-5 TRBD1 TGTGCCAGCAGCCCGGCCGGGACAGGCCTTTCTGGAAACACCATATATTTT CASSPAGTGLSGNTIYF
NA 16 TRBJ2-1 TRBV7-3 NA TGTGCCAGCAGCTTAATCCCAGGGAGCTCCTACAATGAGCAGTTCTTC CASSLIPGSSYNEQFF
many 17 TRBJ1-1 TRBV7-8 TRBD1 TGTGCCAGCAGCGCCGCCCTGACAGGGGCCCAGGGCACTGAAGCTTTCTTT CASSAALTGAQGTEAFF
many 14 TRBJ1-1 TRBV7-8 TRBD1 TGTGCCAGCAGCGGGGGGACAGGGAGAACTGAAGCTTTCTTT CASSGGTGRTEAFF
many 15 TRBJ2-1 TRBV5-4 TRBD1 TGTGCCAGCAGCAGGGAGGGACAGGGGGCGGATGAGCAGTTCTTC CASSREGQGADEQFF
many 15 TRBJ2-1 TRBV28 NA TGTGCCAGCAGTTTAAGGCGGTCGTCCTACAATGAGCAGTTCTTC CASSLRRSSYNEQFF
many 15 TRBJ2-5 TRBV11-2 TRBD2 TGTGCCAGCAGCTTTTTAGCGGGGATCCAAGAGACCCAGTACTTC CASSFLAGIQETQYF
NA 16 TRBJ2-2 TRBV20-1 TRBD2 TGCAGTGCTAGGGGTAGCGGGGGGAGGGGCACCGGGGAGCTGTTTTTT CSARGSGGRGTGELFF
few 14 TRBJ2-7 TRBV6-1 NA TGTGCCAGCAAGTCGGACTATGCCCGCTACGAGCAGTACTTC CASKSDYARYEQYF
many 12 TRBJ1-5 TRBV7-9 NA TGTGCCAGCAGCTTAGGCTATCAGCCCCAGCATTTT CASSLGYQPQHF
NA 13 TRBJ2-1 TRBV28 NA TGTGCCAGCAGTAGAGGACTCAAGGTTGAGCAGTTCTTC CASSRGLKVEQFF
many 14 TRBJ2-7 TRBV28 NA TGTGCCAGCAGTACCACAGGGAACTCCTACGAGCAGTACTTC CASSTTGNSYEQYF
many 16 TRBJ2-1 TRBV20-1 TRBD2 TGCAGTGCTAGAGGGCCTAGCGGGAGGGCCGGCGATGAGCAGTTCTTC CSARGPSGRAGDEQFF
NA 14 TRBJ2-1 TRBV9 NA TGTGCCAGCAGCGTAGGTTTCAAAAACAATGAGCAGTTCTTC CASSVGFKNNEQFF
many 12 TRBJ2-3 TRBV7-9 TRBD1 TGTGCCAGCAGCTCGTTCGGGACAGGGGAGTATTTT CASSSFGTGEYF
many 15 TRBJ2-3 TRBV20-1 NA TGCAGTGCTTCTACGGGGCGGACCAGCACAGATACGCAGTATTTT CSASTGRTSTDTQYF